This TCR beta chain came from a study of blood T cell repertoires in COVID-19. Study summary: The United States, Italy and Spain were the sources of the acute and convalescent COVID-19 samples.

Germline V lookup: CDR1 ENHRY, CDR2 SYGVKD. Trimming took 0 bases from V and 9 from J, leaving 9 bases between them. This CDR3 has 13 residues. As processed by the authors: For nucleated cells, counts were estimated from reference gene primer amplification. Produced via immunoSEQ multiplex PCR; TCRdb's table is partial and in-frame only. V, J and clone size are those of that table, while D and trimming were read from the DNA. This table has about 220,000 clones, 75% to 85% appearing once. The origin of this receptor is a human donor in a cohort sampled during active COVID-19. The chain carries TRBV10-3 and TRBJ2-1, with a possible D match to TRBD2 (5 bases). The sequencing input was peripheral blood. The CDR3 here is CAISESEGGEQFF. The CDR3 region has the DNA TGTGCCATCAGTGAGTCTGAAGGAGGTGAGCAGTTCTTC.